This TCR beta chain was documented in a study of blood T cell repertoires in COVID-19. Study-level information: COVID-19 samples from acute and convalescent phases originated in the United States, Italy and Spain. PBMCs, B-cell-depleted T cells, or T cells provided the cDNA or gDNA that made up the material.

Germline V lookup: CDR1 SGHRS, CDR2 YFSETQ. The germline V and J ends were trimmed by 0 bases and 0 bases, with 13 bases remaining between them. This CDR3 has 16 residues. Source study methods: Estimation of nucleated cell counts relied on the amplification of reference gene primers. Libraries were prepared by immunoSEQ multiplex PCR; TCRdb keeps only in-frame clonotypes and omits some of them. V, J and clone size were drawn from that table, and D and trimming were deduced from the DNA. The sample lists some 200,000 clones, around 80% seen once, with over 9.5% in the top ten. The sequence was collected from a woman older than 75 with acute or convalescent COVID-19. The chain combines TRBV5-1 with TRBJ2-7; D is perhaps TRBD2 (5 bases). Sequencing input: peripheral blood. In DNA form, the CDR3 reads TGCGCCAGCAGCTTGGGGCCCGGGGTGACCTCCTACGAGCAGTACTTC. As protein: CASSLGPGVTSYEQYF.